Listed below are T cell receptor beta chains from one sample, sequenced in a study of blood T cells in healthy people across ages. TCRdb used MiXCR to reprocess the 5' RACE reads, holding one entry per CDR3 protein. The sample yields fewer than 1,200,000 distinct CDR3 sequences, around 25% seen once. These same records also appear under a second study, on T cells of mothers and their children.

Sequencing used blood. These receptors all come from a girl aged 2 to 9 in good health. CDR3s include the opening cysteine and the closing phenylalanine or tryptophan. The D gene is left open where the match is weak. The size entry is marked missing in some rows and otherwise reads once, few, many or a size class.

d_call j_call v_call clone_size cdr3_aa cdr3_nt
- TRBJ2-5 TRBV7-2 - CASSPPGPAQETQYF TGTGCCAGCAGCCCTCCGGGACCCGCTCAAGAGACCCAGTACTTC
- TRBJ1-2 TRBV7-9 once CASSPSMGGYYGYTF TGTGCCAGCAGCCCTAGCATGGGGGGGTACTATGGCTACACCTTC
- TRBJ1-2 TRBV20-1 - CSARRTVSDGCTF TGCAGTGCTAGAAGGACAGTATCCGATGGCTGCACCTTC
TRBD2 TRBJ2-1 TRBV2 - CASTGGVNEQFF TGTGCCAGCACGGGGGGGGTGAATGAGCAGTTCTTC
TRBD2 TRBJ2-5 TRBV12-3/TRBV12-4 - CASSLSGLAGSETQYF TGTGCCAGCAGTTTATCGGGACTAGCGGGGTCTGAGACCCAGTACTTC
- TRBJ1-3 TRBV7-2 - CASSAQGLPYTGNTIYF TGTGCCAGCAGCGCACAGGGTCTCCCCTACACTGGAAACACCATATATTTT
- TRBJ2-1 TRBV28 - CASVTNNEQFF TGTGCCAGCGTTACCAACAATGAGCAGTTCTTC
- TRBJ2-7 TRBV29-1 few CSVFHRDEQYF TGCAGCGTCTTCCACCGCGACGAGCAGTACTTC
TRBD2 TRBJ2-1 TRBV6-5 - CASSYSGIYSGGSDNTNEQFF TGTGCCAGCAGTTACTCGGGCATCTATAGCGGGGGGTCCGATAATACCAATGAGCAGTTCTTC
- TRBJ1-2 TRBV27 - CASSPRTEDRRNYGYTF TGTGCCAGCAGTCCGCGAACCGAAGATCGGCGTAACTATGGCTACACCTTC
- TRBJ1-4 TRBV29-1 once CSVVRSEKLFF TGCAGCGTTGTGAGGAGTGAAAAACTGTTTTTT
TRBD2 TRBJ2-3 TRBV20-1 - CSARDWLAGGPDTQYF TGCAGTGCTAGAGATTGGTTGGCGGGGGGGCCTGATACGCAGTATTTT
- TRBJ2-1 TRBV18 - CASSSDGEFYNEQFF TGTGCCAGCTCATCCGACGGGGAGTTCTACAATGAGCAGTTCTTC
TRBD1 TRBJ1-1 TRBV29-1 - CSVVDRENTEAFF TGCAGCGTCGTGGACAGGGAGAACACTGAAGCTTTCTTT
TRBD2 TRBJ2-1 TRBV2 few CASSPTSGNTYNEQFF TGTGCCAGCAGCCCGACTAGCGGGAACACCTACAATGAGCAGTTCTTC
TRBD1 TRBJ1-5 TRBV24-1 few CATSDGRTGQHQPQHF TGTGCCACCAGTGATGGCCGGACAGGGCAGCATCAGCCCCAGCATTTT
- TRBJ1-1 TRBV14 few CASSQTGYTEAFF TGTGCCAGCAGCCAGACAGGCTACACTGAAGCTTTCTTT
- TRBJ2-3 TRBV21-1 few CASSPVRTDTQYF TGTGCCAGCAGCCCGGTTCGCACAGATACGCAGTATTTT
- TRBJ1-3 TRBV20-1 - CSARDGVSGNTIYF TGCAGTGCTAGAGACGGAGTTTCTGGAAACACCATATATTTT
TRBD1 TRBJ1-1 TRBV7-9 few CASSAGQVNTEAFF TGTGCCAGCAGCGCCGGACAGGTGAACACTGAAGCTTTCTTT
- TRBJ2-7 TRBV11-2 - CASSFTGEVFAKYEQYF TGTGCCAGCAGCTTCACAGGGGAGGTTTTTGCCAAGTACGAGCAGTACTTC
- TRBJ2-3 TRBV20-1 few CSASPLGLPTDTQYF TGCAGTGCCAGCCCCCTTGGACTACCCACAGATACGCAGTATTTT
- TRBJ2-4 TRBV20-1 - CSAGTPKNIQYF TGCAGTGCCGGGACCCCGAAAAACATTCAGTACTTC
TRBD1 TRBJ2-5 TRBV6-5 few CASSFMTGNYETQHF TGTGCCAGCAGTTTCATGACAGGGAATTATGAGACCCAGCACTTC
TRBD2 TRBJ2-1 TRBV28 - CASSLSSGSKYNEQFF TGTGCCAGCAGTCTTTCTAGCGGGAGCAAATACAATGAGCAGTTCTTC
- TRBJ2-7 TRBV28 - CASSFTRGAGYEQYF TGTGCCAGCAGTTTTACCAGGGGGGCTGGCTACGAGCAGTACTTC
TRBD2 TRBJ2-7 TRBV27 few CASTGASGNPREQYF TGTGCCAGCACCGGTGCTAGCGGTAACCCTAGAGAGCAGTACTTC
TRBD2 TRBJ2-2 TRBV7-2 - CAGSLGGSGTGELFF TGTGCCGGCAGCTTAGGCGGGAGCGGCACCGGGGAGCTGTTTTTT
TRBD2 TRBJ2-5 TRBV15 - CATGRASVETQYF TGTGCCACCGGGAGGGCCTCGGTTGAGACCCAGTACTTC
TRBD2 TRBJ2-5 TRBV28 few CASVSGGLAGDQETQYF TGTGCCAGCGTATCGGGGGGACTAGCGGGGGACCAAGAGACCCAGTACTTC